A selection of T cell receptor beta chains follows, all from one sample in a study of T cell repertoires in cytomegalovirus infection. From the reads, TCRdb called clonotypes with MiXCR, one entry per CDR3 protein. The repertoire holds a few hundred thousand distinct CDR3 sequences, with approximately 14% as singletons. Sequencing was done on a sample of PBMCs. All receptors come from a human donor in good health (CMV status not recorded). Some clones in this sample may be carry-over from other donors' samples. Each CDR3 is given with its conserved first and last residue. D genes are given only for firm matches. Size values are once, few and many counts, or a class for expanded clones, and some rows have none.

D,length,V,size,J,CDR3,DNA
TRBD2,14,TRBV20-1,.,TRBJ2-4,CSAREGSGRAAQYF,TGCAGTGCTAGAGAAGGGAGCGGGAGGGCGGCTCAGTACTTC
.,17,TRBV4-1,many,TRBJ1-5,CASSQEGPGNSNQPQHF,TGCGCCAGCAGCCAAGAGGGTCCCGGGAATAGCAATCAGCCCCAGCATTTT
.,11,TRBV24-1,many,TRBJ2-5,CATSSGTTQYF,TGTGCCACCAGCTCCGGAACGACCCAGTACTTC
.,15,TRBV7-9,many,TRBJ1-4,CASSLGGQENEKLFF,TGTGCCAGCAGCTTAGGAGGCCAGGAGAATGAAAAACTGTTTTTT
.,19,TRBV14,few,TRBJ2-1,CASSQEGPALRSTPNEQFF,TGTGCCAGCAGCCAAGAGGGCCCAGCCCTCAGGTCAACCCCCAATGAGCAGTTCTTC
TRBD2,18,TRBV20-1,.,TRBJ2-3,CSARDAGLAGGSTDTQYF,TGCAGTGCTAGAGATGCGGGACTAGCGGGGGGGAGTACAGATACGCAGTATTTT
TRBD2,16,TRBV6-4,.,TRBJ2-1,CASSEGAGDPNNEQFF,TGTGCCAGCAGTGAAGGCGCGGGGGATCCTAACAATGAGCAGTTCTTC
TRBD1,15,TRBV6-2/TRBV6-3,many,TRBJ2-7,CASSPLRDRAYEQYF,TGTGCCAGCAGCCCGCTCCGGGACAGGGCCTACGAGCAGTACTTC
.,15,TRBV9,few,TRBJ2-1,CASSERQATYNEQFF,TGTGCCAGCAGCGAGAGACAGGCTACCTACAATGAGCAGTTCTTC
.,15,TRBV28,.,TRBJ1-5,CASSFQGPNNQPQHF,TGTGCCAGCAGTTTTCAGGGGCCCAACAATCAGCCCCAGCATTTT
TRBD2,14,TRBV20-1,many,TRBJ2-7,CSGETSGSRNEQYF,TGCAGTGGGGAGACTAGCGGGAGTAGAAACGAGCAGTACTTC
.,14,TRBV6-2/TRBV6-3,.,TRBJ2-1,CASTPVETVNEQFF,TGTGCCAGCACCCCCGTAGAGACCGTAAATGAGCAGTTCTTC
.,15,TRBV7-2,many,TRBJ2-1,CASSPDWGSYNEQFF,TGTGCCAGCAGCCCCGACTGGGGGTCCTACAATGAGCAGTTCTTC
TRBD1,13,TRBV5-1,few,TRBJ2-1,CASHRDRVNEQFF,TGCGCCAGCCACCGGGACAGGGTCAATGAGCAGTTCTTC
.,13,TRBV7-2,many,TRBJ1-2,CASSPMNAYGYTF,TGTGCCAGCAGCCCCATGAATGCCTATGGCTACACCTTC
TRBD1,13,TRBV11-2,many,TRBJ1-2,CASSPTGDFGYTF,TGTGCCAGCAGCCCGACAGGGGATTTTGGCTACACCTTC
.,12,TRBV7-2,many,TRBJ1-5,CASSSMNQPQHF,TGTGCCAGCAGCTCGATGAATCAGCCCCAGCATTTT
TRBD1,16,TRBV7-3,many,TRBJ2-7,CASSMFGDRGRDEQYF,TGTGCCAGCAGTATGTTTGGGGACAGGGGACGTGACGAGCAGTACTTC
.,15,TRBV7-3,many,TRBJ1-5,CASSLSGLENQPQHF,TGTGCCAGCAGCTTGAGCGGCTTAGAGAACCAGCCCCAGCATTTT
TRBD1,17,TRBV7-2,many,TRBJ1-5,CASSTQPGQILNQPQHF,TGTGCCAGCAGCACCCAACCGGGACAGATTTTGAATCAGCCCCAGCATTTT
TRBD2,15,TRBV5-1,.,TRBJ2-5,CASEGSSGDQETQYF,TGCGCCAGCGAAGGGTCTAGCGGGGACCAAGAGACCCAGTACTTC